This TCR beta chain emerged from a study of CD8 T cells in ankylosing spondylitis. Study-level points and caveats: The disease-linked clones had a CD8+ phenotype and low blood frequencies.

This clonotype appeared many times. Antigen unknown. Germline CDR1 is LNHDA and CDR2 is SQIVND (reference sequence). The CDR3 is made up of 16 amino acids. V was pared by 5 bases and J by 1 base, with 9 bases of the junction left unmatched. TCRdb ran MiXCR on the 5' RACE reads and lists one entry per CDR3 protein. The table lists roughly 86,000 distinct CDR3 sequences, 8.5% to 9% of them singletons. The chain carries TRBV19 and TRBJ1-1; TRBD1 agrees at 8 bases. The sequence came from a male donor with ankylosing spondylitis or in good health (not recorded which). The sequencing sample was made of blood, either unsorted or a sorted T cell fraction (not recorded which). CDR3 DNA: TGTGCCAGTAGTGGCCCGTCAGGGGGCGCGAACACTGAAGCTTTCTTT. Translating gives CASSGPSGGANTEAFF.